Presented here are 19 T cell receptor beta chains from one specimen sequenced in a study of T cells in Graves' hyperthyroidism and ophthalmopathy. Researchers took RNA transcripts and amplified the TCR beta CDR3 regions from them. TCR CDR3 underwent first-round RT-PCR with the HTBI primer set. TCRdb used MiXCR to reprocess the multiplex PCR reads, holding one entry per CDR3 protein. The table has almost 600,000 distinct CDR3 sequences, around 45% seen once. Sequenced material: peripheral blood or thyroid tissue (not recorded which). All receptors derive from a woman aged 18-29 years with Graves' hyperthyroidism.

About this clonotype: Its ends do not fully match the called genes, so a read error is possible. The chain recombines TRBV5-1 with TRBJ1-1, with D hard to call. CDR3 length: 11 residues. Germline V gives CDR1 SGHRS, CDR2 YFSETQ. For the CDR3, the DNA is TGTGCCAGCAGCTTGGTCCCGGGAGCTTTCTTT. This codes for CASSLVPGAFF.

With respect to this clonotype: This may arise from a read error, as a much more abundant clone is one base away. The DNA for the CDR3 is TGTGCCAGCAGTGACAGGGGTGGGCTTGGCTACACCTTC. Encoded protein: CASSDRGGLGYTF. The chain employs TRBV6-4 and TRBJ1-2, with TRBD1 as a possible D gene (5 bases). Germline CDR1 reads MRHNA; CDR2 reads SNTAGT. There are 13 residues in the CDR3. V was pared by 2 bases and J by 7 bases, with 11 bases between.

The chain recombines TRBV24-1 with TRBJ1-5, with a possible D match to TRBD1 (5 bases). The germline CDR1 and CDR2 sequences are KGHDR and SFDVKD. The CDR3 is 15 amino acids. Trimming shortened V by 5 bases and J by 1 base, and 11 bases separated the two germline ends. The CDR3 is CATSAGAGSNQPQHF. The CDR3 DNA is TGTGCCACCAGTGCCGGGGCGGGGAGCAATCAGCCCCAGCATTTT.

This clonotype was picked up many times. The CDR3 protein is CASSLTATNEKLFF. The CDR3 DNA is TGTGCCAGCAGCTTGACAGCAACTAATGAAAAACTGTTTTTT. The chain is built from TRBV2 and TRBJ1-4, with D possibly TRBD1 on 5 matching bases. Trimming took off 6 bases at V and 0 bases at J, with 8 bases between the two ends. CDR1 SNHLY and CDR2 FYNNEI come from the germline V gene. The CDR3 runs 14 residues.

This clonotype was seen repeatedly, ten times or more. This rearrangement joins TRBV20-1 to TRBJ2-3; D gene ambiguous. The V gene's germline CDR1 is DFQATT and CDR2 SNEGSKA (reference sequence). V gave up 3 bases and J gave up 8 bases, with 18 bases separating them. This CDR3 comprises 14 residues. The CDR3 coding sequence is TGCAGTGCTAGGAACTCCCCCGCTTTGGTTACGCAGTATTTT. Translated: CSARNSPALVTQYF.

This chain connects TRBV18 to TRBJ1-1; TRBD1 is a possible D gene (6 bases). The CDR3 sequence is 15 residues long. Trimming took off 5 bases at V and 1 base at J, with 14 bases between the two ends. Germline V gives CDR1 KGHSH, CDR2 LQKENI. CDR3 sequence: CASSRRKGGNTEAFF. DNA for the CDR3: TGTGCCAGCTCAAGACGGAAGGGGGGGAACACTGAAGCTTTCTTT.

This clonotype was observed a few times. The V and J genes are TRBV29-1 and TRBJ1-5; 7 bases fit TRBD1. The V gene's germline CDR1 is SQVTM and CDR2 ANQGSEA. Unmatched junction bases numbered 10, after V lost 3 bases and J lost 11 bases. This CDR3 has 13 residues. The CDR3 region is CSVDYRGGETQHF. The CDR3 coding sequence is TGCAGCGTTGATTACAGGGGTGGGGAGACCCAGCATTTT.

The chain links TRBV29-1 to TRBJ1-1, with D maybe TRBD1 (5 bases). The V end was cut by 3 bases, the J end by 8 bases, with 13 bases between. The germline gives CDR1 SQVTM, CDR2 ANQGSEA. CDR3 size: 12 residues. The CDR3 reads CSVETGRQEAFF. Written as DNA, the CDR3 is TGCAGCGTTGAGACGGGACGCCAAGAAGCTTTCTTT.

The V gene is TRBV2, the J gene TRBJ2-5, with D perhaps TRBD2 (5 bases). This CDR3 region has 15 residues. From germline, CDR1 is SNHLY and CDR2 FYNNEI. Trimming shortened V by 4 bases and J by 1 base, and 13 bases separated the two germline ends. The CDR3 DNA follows: TGTGCCAGCAGTGTTGAGGGTCGAGGCCAAGAGACCCAGTACTTC. It encodes CASSVEGRGQETQYF.

The chain is built from TRBV10-3 and TRBJ1-2, with TRBD1 matching 9 bases. V lost 6 bases to trimming and J lost 0 bases; unmatched junction nucleotides: 5. CDR3 size: 15 residues. Germline CDR1 and CDR2: ENHRY and SYGVKD. CDR3 coding DNA: TGTGCCATCAGGGCGGGGACAGGGTCTAACTATGGCTACACCTTC. Encoded protein: CAIRAGTGSNYGYTF.

With regard to this clonotype: This may come from a read error, since a much larger clone is one base off. This chain connects TRBV2 to TRBJ2-7; D remains unclear. The CDR3 loop spans 10 amino acids. The V gene's germline CDR1 is SNHLY and CDR2 FYNNEI. V lost 4 bases and J lost 6, with 4 bases in between. Here the CDR3 reads CASSVVEQYF. CDR3 nucleotides: TGTGCCAGCAGTGTTGTCGAGCAGTACTTC. The variable domain in full, completed from reference TRBV2 and TRBJ2-7, reads EPEVTQTPSHQVTQMGQEVILRCVPISNHLYFYWYRQILGQKVEFLVSFYNNEISEKSEIFDDQFSVERPDGSNFTLKIRSTKLEDSAMYFCASSVVEQYFGPGTRLTVT.

V and J are TRBV7-2 and TRBJ2-1, with D perhaps given as TRBD1 or TRBD2 (5 bases each). The CDR3 totals 13 residues. The V gene lost 7 bases and the J gene lost 5 bases, with 12 bases spanning the gap. Per germline, CDR1 SGHTA and CDR2 FQGNSA. The chain's CDR3 is CASNFGGHNEQFF. The CDR3 DNA reads TGTGCCAGCAACTTTGGGGGTCACAATGAGCAGTTCTTC.

This clonotype was picked up many times. The chain links TRBV20-1 to TRBJ1-2; D is possibly TRBD1 (6 bases). Germline lookup yields CDR1 DFQATT and CDR2 SNEGSKA (reference sequence). The germline V and J ends were trimmed by 4 bases and 2 bases, with 17 bases remaining between them. CDR3 length: 15 residues. The CDR3, as DNA: TGCAGTGCTAAATCTCCAACAGGGTGGAACTATGGCTACACCTTC. Translating it yields CSAKSPTGWNYGYTF.

The chain couples TRBV10-3 to TRBJ1-5; possible D gene TRBD1, 5 bases. CDR3 length: 14 amino acids. The ends were cut back, 0 bases at V and 5 bases at J, with 8 bases in the middle. Germline V gives CDR1 ENHRY, CDR2 SYGVKD. CDR3 DNA sequence: TGTGCCATCAGTGAGTCGAGGGACTATCAGCCCCAGCATTTT. Protein product: CAISESRDYQPQHF.

Ten or more counts support this clonotype. V and J are TRBV7-3 and TRBJ1-2; unclear D gene. The V and J ends lost 2 bases and 4 bases respectively, with 8 bases between them. From germline, CDR1 is SGHTA and CDR2 FQGTGA. The CDR3 totals 13 residues. DNA of the CDR3: TGTGCCAGCAGCTTAGGATACTCCTATGGCTACACCTTC. Translation gives CASSLGYSYGYTF.

At least ten counts were recorded for this clonotype. The chain uses TRBV12-3 or TRBV12-4 and TRBJ1-1, with D uncertain. Trimming pared 3 bases from V and 2 bases from J, leaving 10 bases between. This CDR3 comprises 14 residues. The CDR3 bases are TGTGCCAGCAGTTTCCTAATGGTTAACACTGAAGCTTTCTTT. It encodes CASSFLMVNTEAFF.

This clonotype was detected many times. The chain carries TRBV7-9 and TRBJ1-4; TRBD1 is a possible D gene (6 bases). The CDR3 contains 12 residues. Germline loops: CDR1 SEHNR, CDR2 FQNEAQ (reference sequence). V lost 5 bases, J lost 12 bases, and 13 bases lay in between. This chain's CDR3 is CASSPNRAELFF. The CDR3 DNA follows: TGTGCCAGCAGCCCCAACAGGGCCGAACTGTTTTTT.

CDR3: CSVRSGELFF. The CDR3 DNA follows: TGCAGCGTCCGGAGCGGGGAGCTGTTTTTT. The chain couples TRBV29-1 to TRBJ2-2; D gene ambiguous. Germline lookup yields CDR1 SQVTM and CDR2 ANQGSEA. There are 10 residues in the CDR3. Trimming left V 6 bases short and J 7 bases short, with 6 bases between.

This clonotype appeared a single time. The chain has TRBV2 and TRBJ2-1; D perhaps matches TRBD2 (5 bases). Looked up from germline, CDR1 is SNHLY and CDR2 is FYNNEI. The CDR3 extends over 11 amino acids. V dropped 11 bases and J dropped 4 bases, with 9 bases sitting between them. The CDR3 reads CAVLDYNEQFF. The CDR3 nucleotides read TGTGCCGTACTAGATTACAATGAGCAGTTCTTC.